This TCR beta chain was identified in a study of T-cell memory formation after mild COVID-19. TCRdb used MiXCR to reprocess the 5' RACE reads, holding one entry per CDR3 protein. The table has roughly 140,000 distinct CDR3 sequences, 11% to 15% seen once. In this sample, this clonotype turned up a few times. Antigen: not known. General study results and limits: Pre-infection memory carried some responding clones, suggesting that cross-reactive memory joined. Specificity for SARS-CoV-2 was not confirmed among the second-wave clones peaking on day 37.

The CDR3 is made up of 13 amino acids. CDR1 is SGHTA and CDR2 is FQGNSA in the germline V gene. Trimming took off 5 bases at V and 4 bases at J, with 11 bases between the two ends. This rearrangement joins TRBV7-2 to TRBJ1-2; D possibly corresponds to TRBD1 (5 bases). The receptor was derived from an adult woman who had mild COVID-19 (a few samples of this study predate the infection). Cell type and time point are not known. The sequenced material came from PBMCs or a T cell subset sorted from them (not recorded which). CDR3: CASSPRGLYGYTF. The CDR3 nucleotides are TGTGCCAGCAGCCCTCGGGGCCTCTATGGCTACACCTTC.